Below are 22 T cell receptor beta chains sequenced from a single sample in a study of cytomegalovirus exposure and HLA in healthy donors. Primers for the PCR totalled 60 Vbeta and 13 Jbeta. The protocol was immunoSEQ multiplex PCR, while the TCRdb copy is restricted to in-frame clones and leaves out a portion. Seen here are 150,000 to 160,000 clones, 65% to 80% observed once, and the top ten hold approximately 4%. Sequenced sample: PBMCs. Receptors originate from a woman in her thirties or forties in good health and CMV-seronegative.

The chain uses TRBV2 and TRBJ2-2; 7 nucleotides agree with TRBD2. This CDR3 region has 15 residues. The junction had 6 bases not matched to a gene; V was cut back by 5 bases and J by 3 bases. Germline V lookup: CDR1 SNHLY, CDR2 FYNNEI. This CDR3 reads CASSSGTTYTGELFF. CDR3 bases: TGTGCCAGCAGTTCGGGGACTACATACACCGGGGAGCTGTTTTTT.

The chain combines TRBV10-1 with TRBJ1-4; D may be TRBD1 (6 bases). Germline loops: CDR1 WNHNN, CDR2 SYGVQD (reference sequence). The V end lost 3 bases, the J end lost 8 bases, and 16 bases lay between the germline ends. The CDR3 is 15 residues long. CDR3 sequence reads: CASSEPGRGEEKLFF. CDR3 nucleotides: TGCGCCAGCAGTGAACCCGGCAGGGGAGAGGAAAAACTGTTTTTT.

The V call is TRBV7-9, the J call TRBJ1-1; D ambiguous. Germline V gene lookup returns CDR1 SEHNR and CDR2 FQNEAQ (reference sequence). This CDR3 spans 13 amino acids. V lost 0 bases, J lost 2 bases, and 4 bases lay in between. The CDR3 spells CASSLALNTEAFF. The CDR3 DNA sequence: TGTGCCAGCAGCTTAGCGCTAAACACTGAAGCTTTCTTT.

This clone was observed a few times. The chain uses TRBV11-2 and TRBJ2-1; TRBD2 aligns across 8 bases. Germline-derived CDR1 and CDR2 are SGHAT and FQNNGV. This CDR3 comprises 16 residues. The V gene end was trimmed by 1 base and the J gene end by 2 bases; junction bases not matched to a gene: 4. In DNA, the CDR3 is TGTGCCAGCAGCTTAGCCTCCGGGAGGGCCTACAATGAGCAGTTCTTC. It is translated as CASSLASGRAYNEQFF. Together with reference TRBV11-2 and TRBJ2-1, the CDR3 gives the full variable domain: EAGVAQSPRYKIIEKRQSVAFWCNPISGHATLYWYQQILGQGPKLLIQFQNNGVVDDSQLPKDRFSAERLKGVDSTLKIQPAKLEDSAVYLCASSLASGRAYNEQFFGPGTRLTVL.

In this sample, this clone turned up a few times. V is TRBV19 and J is TRBJ2-1, with TRBD2 as a possible D gene (6 bases). CDR1 and CDR2 (germline): LNHDA, SQIVND (reference sequence). Trimming took off 2 bases at V and 3 bases at J, with 8 bases between the two ends. CDR3 length: 14 residues. CDR3 sequence (DNA): TGTGCCAGTAGTATATCCGGGAGCTACAATGAGCAGTTCTTC. This translates into CASSISGSYNEQFF.

The V call is TRBV28, the J call TRBJ2-5; possibly TRBD1 for D (5 bases). Per the germline V gene, CDR1 is MDHEN and CDR2 is SYDVKM. Trimming took 9 bases from V and 2 from J, leaving 16 bases between them. CDR3 size: 14 residues. The CDR3: CASRPVRDQETQYF. In DNA form, the CDR3 reads TGTGCCAGTAGACCCGTCAGGGATCAAGAGACCCAGTACTTC.

The gene calls are TRBV6-6 and TRBJ2-1; TRBD2 agrees at 10 bases. This CDR3 comprises 13 residues. V shed 9 bases and J 7 bases; nucleotides not matched to a gene: 6. Germline CDR1 reads MNHNY; CDR2 reads SVGAGI (reference sequence). For the CDR3, the DNA is TGTGCCAGTAGAGCGGGAGGGGTTAATGAGCAGTTCTTC. It yields the protein CASRAGGVNEQFF.

For the CDR3, the DNA is TGTGCTAGTGGTTTGGTAATTGGGTTTCGCGGGGGCTCGAGTGAAAAACTGTTTTTT. It encodes CASGLVIGFRGGSSEKLFF. This chain joins TRBV12-5 and TRBJ1-4; D may be TRBD1 (6 bases). Germline values: CDR1 LGHNT, CDR2 FRNRAP. This CDR3 has 19 residues. Between the trimmed V and J ends, which lost 0 bases and 7 bases, there was a span of 24 bases.

This chain uses TRBV19 with TRBJ1-5; 7 bases are shared with TRBD1. CDR1 and CDR2 (germline): LNHDA, SQIVND (reference sequence). The CDR3 runs 16 residues. V shed 5 bases and J 5 bases; nucleotides not matched to a gene: 12. This CDR3 is CASSPIDRAIDQPQHF. The CDR3 DNA is TGTGCCAGTAGTCCTATTGACAGGGCTATTGATCAGCCCCAGCATTTT.

J is TRBJ2-1 and V is TRBV2, with TRBD1 matching 12 bases. Germline V gene lookup returns CDR1 SNHLY and CDR2 FYNNEI. The CDR3 has 17 amino acids. Unmatched junction bases numbered 9, after V lost 2 bases and J lost 7 bases. In nucleotides, the CDR3 is TGTGCCAGCAGTGAAACCCCGGGACAGGGGGCGCGAAATGAGCAGTTCTTC. Protein product: CASSETPGQGARNEQFF.

The V gene is TRBV6-1, the J gene TRBJ2-7; perhaps TRBD2 as D (5 bases). The CDR3 is 13 residues long. Trimming removed 6 bases at V and 2 bases at J, with 11 bases between. Germline V gene sequence: CDR1 MNHNS, CDR2 SASEGT. The CDR3 nucleotides are TGTGCCAGCAGCCGGACTGTAGCCTACGAGCAGTACTTC. It specifies CASSRTVAYEQYF.

The chain has TRBV5-1 and TRBJ2-1; 10 nucleotides line up with TRBD2. From germline, CDR1 is SGHRS and CDR2 YFSETQ. The CDR3 is made up of 19 amino acids. J was trimmed by 5 bases and V by 0 bases; bases with no gene match: 14. The chain's CDR3 is CASSLAQTSGWGSDNEQFF. CDR3 sequence (DNA): TGCGCCAGCAGCTTGGCCCAGACTAGCGGGTGGGGGAGCGACAATGAGCAGTTCTTC.

This clone occurred a few times. In DNA, the CDR3 is TGCGCCAGCAGGGTGGTGGGGACTTACGAGCAGTACTTC. It yields the protein CASRVVGTYEQYF. The chain is built from TRBV5-1 and TRBJ2-5, with D possibly being TRBD2 (6 bases). The DNA end favors TRBJ2-7, so the J call may be wrong. The CDR3 sequence is 13 residues long. Germline values: CDR1 SGHRS, CDR2 YFSETQ.

J is TRBJ1-5 and V is TRBV28, with a possible D match to TRBD1 (5 bases). V lost 7 bases, J lost 6 bases, and 13 bases lay in between. The germline V gene has CDR1 MDHEN and CDR2 SYDVKM. This CDR3 spans 13 amino acids. CDR3 region: CASNFEGVQPQHF. DNA of the CDR3: TGTGCCAGCAACTTCGAAGGGGTTCAGCCCCAGCATTTT. Based on the CDR3 plus reference TRBV28 and TRBJ1-5, the full variable domain is DVKVTQSSRYLVKRTGEKVFLECVQDMDHENMFWYRQDPGLGLRLIYFSYDVKMKEKGDIPEGYSVSREKKERFSLILESASTNQTSMYLCASNFEGVQPQHFGDGTRLSIL.

In DNA, the CDR3 is TGTGCCAGCAGCTCCAAGACTAGCGGGGACAGAAACAATGAGCAGTTCTTC. It specifies CASSSKTSGDRNNEQFF. J is TRBJ2-1 and V is TRBV13; 11 nucleotides line up with TRBD2. In germline, CDR1 is PRHDT, CDR2 FYEKMQ (reference sequence). This CDR3 is built from 17 residues. The V gene end was trimmed by 4 bases and the J gene end by 5 bases; junction bases not matched to a gene: 10.

This clone occurred once. At the DNA level, this CDR3 is encoded by other sequences in the same sample as well. This sequence joins TRBV7-2 and TRBJ2-7; 7 positions agree with TRBD1. V was clipped by 4 bases and J by 4 bases; unmatched bases: 13. Looked up from germline, CDR1 is SGHTA and CDR2 is FQGNSA. This CDR3 comprises 16 residues. CDR3: CASSWMILGGSYEQYF. Written as DNA, the CDR3 is TGTGCCAGCAGCTGGATGATATTAGGGGGCTCTTACGAGCAGTACTTC.

The chain carries TRBV6-5 and TRBJ2-2, with TRBD1 matching 9 bases. V trimming: 8 bases; J trimming: 8 bases; junction bases outside the gene matches: 9. Germline assignment: CDR1 MNHEY and CDR2 SVGAGI. The CDR3 has 14 residues. DNA for the CDR3: TGTGCCAGCCGGAGGGACAGGGAAGTTGGGGAGCTGTTTTTT. It yields the protein CASRRDREVGELFF.

The chain recombines TRBV5-1 with TRBJ1-2; D perhaps matches TRBD1 (6 bases). The CDR3 loop spans 13 amino acids. From germline, CDR1 is SGHRS and CDR2 YFSETQ. The V and J ends lost 5 bases and 7 bases respectively, with 15 bases between them. The CDR3 nucleotides read TGCGCCAGCAGTCCGGCACAGGGCGGTGGCTACACCTTC. As protein: CASSPAQGGGYTF.

This clone is a singleton in its sample. V usage is TRBV6-1 and J usage is TRBJ2-7; 8 positions match TRBD1. The CDR3 runs to 16 residues. Per germline, CDR1 MNHNS and CDR2 SASEGT. V gave up 4 bases and J gave up 0 bases; unmatched junction bases: 8. This chain's CDR3 is CASSASRDRFSYEQYF. The CDR3 region has the DNA TGTGCCAGCAGTGCCTCCCGGGACAGGTTCTCCTACGAGCAGTACTTC.

This clone was counted a few times. V gene TRBV5-8 combines with J gene TRBJ1-4; 10 positions agree with TRBD1. The CDR3 has 16 amino acids. Per germline, CDR1 SGHTS and CDR2 YDEGEE. The V gene end was trimmed by 5 bases and the J gene end by 7 bases; junction bases not matched to a gene: 11. The CDR3 protein is CASSYSGQGLVEKLFF. CDR3 nucleotides: TGTGCCAGCAGTTATTCGGGACAGGGGCTCGTTGAAAAACTGTTTTTT. The variable domain in full, completed from reference TRBV5-8 and TRBJ1-4, reads EAGVTQSPTHLIKTRGQQATLRCSPISGHTSVYWYQQALGLGLQFLLWYDEGEERNRGNFPPRFSGRQFPNYSSELNVNALELEDSALYLCASSYSGQGLVEKLFFGSGTQLSVL.

The V and J genes are TRBV7-9 and TRBJ2-5, with a weak D call TRBD2 (6 bases). Germline lookup yields CDR1 SEHNR and CDR2 FQNEAQ (reference sequence). The V and J ends lost 1 base and 5 bases respectively, with 11 bases between them. The CDR3 runs to 14 residues. CDR3 region: CASSLGVRGETQYF. The CDR3 bases are TGTGCCAGCAGCTTAGGCGTCCGGGGGGAGACCCAGTACTTC.

The J gene is TRBJ1-2, the V gene TRBV7-9; 11 nucleotides line up with TRBD1. The CDR3 sequence is 14 residues long. Per germline, CDR1 SEHNR and CDR2 FQNEAQ (reference sequence). V trimming: 4 bases; J trimming: 7 bases; junction bases outside the gene matches: 5. The CDR3 is CASSYGQGASGYTF. As DNA, the CDR3 is TGTGCCAGCAGCTACGGACAGGGGGCGAGTGGCTACACCTTC.